Below are 24 T cell receptor beta chains sequenced from a single sample in a study of CD8 T cells in Susac syndrome. Random hexamers served to reverse transcribe roughly 0.5 to 1 ug RNA. TCRdb analysed the immunoSEQ multiplex PCR reads with MiXCR anew, one entry per CDR3 protein. The sample comprises under 550,000 distinct CDR3 sequences, more than 80% of which are singletons, and 0.09% to 0.15% rests with the top ten. The specimen was CD8+ T cells from PBMCs. The source is a human donor with multiple sclerosis.

This clonotype was counted once. This chain connects TRBV5-1 to TRBJ2-4; D possibly corresponds to TRBD1 (6 bases). Trimming removed 2 bases from V and 1 base from J, with 25 bases in between. The CDR3 runs 20 residues. Germline assignment: CDR1 SGHRS and CDR2 YFSETQ. The CDR3 nucleotides read TGCGCCAGCAGCTTAGAAACCGGGACAACTATCCATCAGGCCAAAAACATTCAGTACTTC. It yields the protein CASSLETGTTIHQAKNIQYF.

The gene calls are TRBV5-1 and TRBJ1-1, with 7 nucleotides matching TRBD1. After removal of 4 bases from V and 2 bases from J, the junction contained 5 bases not matched to a gene. The CDR3 length is 14 residues. Germline values: CDR1 SGHRS, CDR2 YFSETQ. The CDR3 region is CASSEGTVNTEAFF. For the CDR3, the DNA is TGCGCCAGCAGCGAAGGGACAGTCAACACTGAAGCTTTCTTT.

The J gene is TRBJ2-1, the V gene TRBV3-1, with D unclear. CDR3 length: 14 residues. Trimming left V 0 bases short and J 6 bases short, with 9 bases between. Germline V gene sequence: CDR1 LGHDT, CDR2 YNNKEL (reference sequence). The CDR3 here is CASSQDVPVNEQFF. In DNA, the CDR3 is TGTGCCAGCAGCCAAGATGTACCGGTCAATGAGCAGTTCTTC.

V gene TRBV4-1 combines with J gene TRBJ1-6; no clear D. CDR3 length: 12 residues. V shed 2 bases and J shed 7 bases, with 3 bases lying between them. The germline V gene has CDR1 MGHRA and CDR2 YSYEKL. The CDR3 sequence is CASSQPNSPLHF. The CDR3 nucleotides read TGCGCCAGCAGCCAACCAAATTCACCCCTCCACTTT.

The J gene is TRBJ2-7, the V gene TRBV6-5, with D tentatively TRBD1 (6 bases). The CDR3 consists of 17 residues. Germline V CDR1 and CDR2: MNHEY, SVGAGI. The germline V and J ends were trimmed by 2 bases and 1 base, with 18 bases remaining between them. The DNA for the CDR3 is TGTGCCAGCAGTTACGACGTCAGATCGAGGGGGTCCTACGAGCAGTACTTC. This translates into CASSYDVRSRGSYEQYF.

This chain links TRBV30 with TRBJ2-1; possibly TRBD2 for D (6 bases). Germline loops: CDR1 GTSNPN, CDR2 SVGIG (reference sequence). This CDR3 comprises 16 residues. The V end was cut by 2 bases, the J end by 7 bases, with 21 bases between. CDR3 protein: CAWSPLGGPFLNEQFF. The CDR3 DNA reads TGTGCCTGGAGTCCCTTGGGGGGTCCGTTCTTGAATGAGCAGTTCTTC.

A single count supports this clonotype. The rearrangement uses TRBV6-2 or TRBV6-3 and TRBJ2-3, with 10 bases aligning to TRBD2. The J segment lost 4 bases and the V segment lost 6 bases, leaving 10 bases of the junction unmatched. Germline CDR1 is MNHEY and CDR2 is SVGEGT. The CDR3 sequence is 16 residues long. CDR3 amino acids: CASRPILAGVADTQYF. CDR3 sequence (DNA): TGTGCCAGCAGGCCGATCCTAGCGGGAGTAGCAGATACGCAGTATTTT.

The gene calls are TRBV6-1 and TRBJ1-4; D not certain. CDR1 MNHNS and CDR2 SASEGT come from the germline V gene. CDR3 length: 16 amino acids. Trimming pared 5 bases from V and 2 bases from J, leaving 15 bases between. CDR3 nucleotide sequence: TGTGCCAGCAGTACCTCAGGATTGGGTACTAATGAAAAACTGTTTTTT. This sequence encodes CASSTSGLGTNEKLFF.

This chain uses TRBV4-1 with TRBJ2-1; D might be TRBD1 (6 bases). Trimming cost V 4 bases and J 6 bases, with 16 bases left between them. This CDR3 has 15 amino acids. Germline V gene sequence: CDR1 MGHRA, CDR2 YSYEKL. Written as DNA, the CDR3 is TGCGCCAGCAGCCCCTCAAGGACAGACTTCAATGAGCAGTTCTTC. Translating gives CASSPSRTDFNEQFF.

This clonotype occurred once. The chain links TRBV7-9 to TRBJ1-1; D might be TRBD1 (5 bases). The germline V and J ends were trimmed by 2 bases and 3 bases, with 19 bases remaining between them. The CDR3 totals 17 residues. CDR1 is SEHNR and CDR2 is FQNEAQ in the germline V gene (reference sequence). The CDR3 DNA follows: TGTGCCAGCAGCTTATTCCCCTCCCATGTGGGGGACACTGAAGCTTTCTTT. Encoded protein: CASSLFPSHVGDTEAFF.

This clonotype is a singleton in its sample. CDR3 loop: CASSDDRVDTEAFF. In DNA, the CDR3 is TGTGCCAGCAGCGATGACAGGGTAGACACTGAAGCTTTCTTT. The rearrangement uses TRBV9 and TRBJ1-1, with TRBD1 matching over 7 bases. Germline CDR1 SGDLS, CDR2 YYNGEE. The V gene end was trimmed by 3 bases and the J gene end by 3 bases; junction bases not matched to a gene: 5. The CDR3 length is 14 residues.

The rearrangement links TRBV2 to TRBJ2-2; 8 bases align to TRBD2. V shed 7 bases, J shed 0 bases, and the junction held 7 bases outside the gene matches. CDR3 length: 16 amino acids. Germline CDR1 and CDR2: SNHLY and FYNNEI. This chain's CDR3 is CASTNGRGANTGELFF. The CDR3 DNA follows: TGTGCCAGCACCAACGGGCGGGGGGCGAACACCGGGGAGCTGTTTTTT. Based on the CDR3 plus reference TRBV2 and TRBJ2-2, the full variable domain is EPEVTQTPSHQVTQMGQEVILRCVPISNHLYFYWYRQILGQKVEFLVSFYNNEISEKSEIFDDQFSVERPDGSNFTLKIRSTKLEDSAMYFCASTNGRGANTGELFFGEGSRLTVL.

The CDR3 loop reads CASSSGTDTQYF. CDR3 nucleotides: TGTGCCAGCAGCTCTGGAACAGATACGCAGTATTTT. The chain links TRBV5-4 to TRBJ2-3, with D hard to call. Germline V lookup: CDR1 SGHNT, CDR2 YYREEE (reference sequence). The V gene lost 3 bases and the J gene lost 3 bases, with 5 bases spanning the gap. This CDR3 comprises 12 residues. The full variable domain, its missing parts supplied by reference TRBV5-4 and TRBJ2-3, is ETGVTQSPTHLIKTRGQQVTLRCSSQSGHNTVSWYQQALGQGPQFIFQYYREEENGRGNFPPRFSGLQFPNYSSELNVNALELDDSALYLCASSSGTDTQYFGPGTRLTVL.

The chain combines TRBV4-1 with TRBJ2-1; a weak D match, TRBD2 (7 bases). Trimming stripped 1 base from V and 4 bases from J, with 14 bases between. Germline lookup yields CDR1 MGHRA and CDR2 YSYEKL. The CDR3 sequence is 16 residues long. CDR3 region: CASSQVPGGLYNEQFF. CDR3 sequence (DNA): TGCGCCAGCAGCCAAGTACCGGGGGGCTTATACAATGAGCAGTTCTTC.

The chain couples TRBV20-1 to TRBJ2-3; D call uncertain. The V end lost 6 bases, the J end lost 0 bases, and 10 bases lay between the germline ends. Germline-derived CDR1 and CDR2 are DFQATT and SNEGSKA (reference sequence). The CDR3 consists of 13 residues. In nucleotides, the CDR3 is TGCAGTGCCCCTGGATCGAGCACAGATACGCAGTATTTT. Translating gives CSAPGSSTDTQYF.

The rearrangement joins TRBV18 to TRBJ2-7, with 9 bases fitting TRBD1. Trimming cost V 3 bases and J 7 bases; bases outside gene matches: 7. From germline, CDR1 is KGHSH and CDR2 LQKENI. The CDR3 consists of 14 residues. The chain's CDR3 is CASSPQGQGWEQYF. DNA of the CDR3: TGTGCCAGCTCACCGCAGGGACAGGGTTGGGAGCAGTACTTC.

Only a few counts were recorded for this clonotype. CDR3 amino acids: CASHDTGNTIYF. CDR3 sequence (DNA): TGTGCCAGCCACGACACTGGAAACACCATATATTTT. The chain recombines TRBV6-1 with TRBJ1-3; D gene unclear. Germline V gene lookup returns CDR1 MNHNS and CDR2 SASEGT. CDR3 length equals 12 residues. Trimming left V 8 bases short and J 2 bases short, with 7 bases between.

Only one count was recorded for this clonotype. The J gene is TRBJ2-3, the V gene TRBV6-4, with D possibly TRBD2 on 7 matching bases. The CDR3 contains 15 residues. Trimming removed 3 bases at V and 0 bases at J, with 10 bases between. The germline V gene encodes CDR1 MRHNA and CDR2 SNTAGT. CDR3 protein: CASSETGGSTDTQYF. DNA for the CDR3: TGTGCCAGCAGTGAGACGGGGGGCAGCACAGATACGCAGTATTTT.

This chain connects TRBV27 to TRBJ2-2; TRBD2 might be the D (5 bases). CDR1 is MNHEY and CDR2 is SMNVEV in the germline V gene (reference sequence). The germline V and J ends were trimmed by 8 bases and 6 bases, with 13 bases remaining between them. The CDR3 runs 13 residues. The CDR3 region has the DNA TGTGCCAGCCACATCGAGGGTGCCGGGGAGCTGTTTTTT. Translated, it gives CASHIEGAGELFF.

The rearrangement uses TRBV12-3 or TRBV12-4 and TRBJ2-2; 8 bases are a match to TRBD2. The CDR3 is made up of 15 amino acids. The trim removed 7 bases at V and 5 bases at J, leaving 9 bases unmatched. This CDR3 reads CASTREGVGTGELFF. For the CDR3, the DNA is TGTGCCAGCACCCGGGAGGGTGTAGGGACCGGGGAGCTGTTTTTT.

This chain links TRBV27 with TRBJ1-5; D is perhaps TRBD1 (6 bases). The CDR3 contains 17 residues. The V gene lost 5 bases and the J gene lost 2 bases, with 19 bases spanning the gap. In germline, CDR1 is MNHEY, CDR2 SMNVEV (reference sequence). The chain's CDR3 is CASSNYRDYICNQPQHF. In DNA, the CDR3 is TGTGCCAGCAGTAATTACAGGGATTATATCTGCAATCAGCCCCAGCATTTT.

In DNA form, the CDR3 reads TGCGCCAGCAGTGGAATGAGCTCCTACGAGCAGTACTTC. Its translation: CASSGMSSYEQYF. V gene TRBV10-2 combines with J gene TRBJ2-7, with D unclear. V lost 4 bases and J 0 bases, leaving 7 bases between the germline ends. Germline values: CDR1 WSHSY, CDR2 SAAADI. This CDR3 is built from 13 residues.

The V gene is TRBV19, the J gene TRBJ1-2; 8 bases align to TRBD1. The CDR3 extends over 13 amino acids. In germline, CDR1 is LNHDA, CDR2 SQIVND (reference sequence). With 7 bases clipped from V and 4 bases from J, the junction kept 5 bases outside the gene matches. CDR3 amino acids: CASKDRESYGYTF. The CDR3 region has the DNA TGTGCCAGTAAGGACAGGGAGAGCTATGGCTACACCTTC. Drawing the rest from reference TRBV19 and TRBJ1-2, the complete variable domain is DGGITQSPKYLFRKEGQNVTLSCEQNLNHDAMYWYRQDPGQGLRLIYYSQIVNDFQKGDIAEGYSVSREKKESFPLTVTSAQKNPTAFYLCASKDRESYGYTFGSGTRLTVV.

The V gene is TRBV7-6, the J gene TRBJ2-7; 8 bases are shared with TRBD1. V shed 4 bases, J shed 5 bases, and the junction held 13 bases outside the gene matches. Germline CDR1 and CDR2: SGHVS and FNYEAQ. The CDR3 is 16 amino acids. CDR3 loop: CASSSPLDRASDEQYF. The CDR3 nucleotides are TGTGCCAGCAGCTCACCATTGGACAGGGCATCGGACGAGCAGTACTTC.